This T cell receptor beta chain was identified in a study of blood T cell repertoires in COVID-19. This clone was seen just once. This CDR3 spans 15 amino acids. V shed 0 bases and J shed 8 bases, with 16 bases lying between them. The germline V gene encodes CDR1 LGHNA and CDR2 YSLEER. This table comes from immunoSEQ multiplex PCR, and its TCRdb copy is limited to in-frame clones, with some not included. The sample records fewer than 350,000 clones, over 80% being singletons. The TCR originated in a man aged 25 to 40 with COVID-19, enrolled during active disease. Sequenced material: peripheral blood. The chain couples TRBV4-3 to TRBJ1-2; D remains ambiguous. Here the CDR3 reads CASSQDWLSLQGYTF. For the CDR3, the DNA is TGCGCCAGCAGCCAAGATTGGTTATCGTTACAGGGCTACACCTTC.